Below are 11 T cell receptor beta chains sequenced from a single sample in a study of cytomegalovirus exposure and HLA in healthy donors. Using immunoSEQ multiplex PCR, the repertoire was profiled, and TCRdb retains in-frame clones only, with some absent. The sample lists about 300,000 clones, more than 75% occurring once. Sequencing used PBMCs. The receptors derive from a young woman in good health and CMV-seronegative.

V usage is TRBV18 and J usage is TRBJ1-5, with a weak D call TRBD1 (6 bases). V lost 3 bases to trimming and J lost 6 bases, with 21 bases between them. CDR3 size: 17 residues. Germline V gives CDR1 KGHSH, CDR2 LQKENI. The CDR3 region is CASSPYFEGGLGQPQHF. Written as DNA, the CDR3 is TGTGCCAGCTCACCTTATTTTGAGGGGGGGCTCGGTCAGCCCCAGCATTTT.

This sequence joins TRBV6-6 and TRBJ2-5; D is possibly TRBD1 (5 bases). V gave up 2 bases and J gave up 5 bases, with 12 bases separating them. Per the germline V gene, CDR1 is MNHNY and CDR2 is SVGAGI (reference sequence). The CDR3 is 14 amino acids. The chain's CDR3 is CASSYAGIRETQYF. In DNA form, the CDR3 reads TGTGCCAGCAGTTACGCAGGGATAAGGGAGACCCAGTACTTC.

This clone was observed a handful of times. CDR3 sequence (DNA): TGTGCCAGCAGCTCAAGCGGGAGCTCCTACGAGCAGTACTTC. Its translation: CASSSSGSSYEQYF. This chain uses TRBV7-9 with TRBJ2-7; 8 positions match TRBD2. J was trimmed by 0 bases and V by 4 bases; bases with no gene match: 2. CDR1 is SEHNR, CDR2 FQNEAQ, per germline (reference sequence). CDR3 length: 14 residues. Complete variable domain (other parts from reference TRBV7-9 and TRBJ2-7): DTGVSQNPRHKITKRGQNVTFRCDPISEHNRLYWYRQTLGQGPEFLTYFQNEAQLEKSRLLSDRFSAERPKGSFSTLEIQRTEQGDSAMYLCASSSSGSSYEQYFGPGTRLTVT.

The rearrangement links TRBV6-5 to TRBJ2-5, with D possibly TRBD2 on 5 matching bases. Germline assignment: CDR1 MNHEY and CDR2 SVGAGI. Trimming took off 2 bases at V and 4 bases at J, with 17 bases between the two ends. CDR3 length: 16 residues. DNA for the CDR3: TGTGCCAGCAGTTACACAGAGGGTGGGAGAAGAGAGACCCAGTACTTC. Its protein is CASSYTEGGRRETQYF.

J is TRBJ2-1 and V is TRBV2, with TRBD2 matching 8 bases. The J segment lost 2 bases and the V segment lost 7 bases, leaving 4 bases of the junction unmatched. Germline values: CDR1 SNHLY, CDR2 FYNNEI. This CDR3 spans 14 amino acids. The CDR3 region has the DNA TGTGCCAGCATGAAGCGGGAGACCTACAATGAGCAGTTCTTC. Translated: CASMKRETYNEQFF.

The chain couples TRBV7-9 to TRBJ2-7; D not certain. Germline V gene data show CDR1 as SEHNR and CDR2 as FQNEAQ (reference sequence). CDR3 length: 12 residues. The V gene lost 5 bases and the J gene lost 6 bases, with 11 bases spanning the gap. The CDR3 DNA follows: TGTGCCAGCAGCCCCTCGTCTCTCGAGCAGTACTTC. It codes for CASSPSSLEQYF.

V and J are TRBV9 and TRBJ1-1; D unclear. The CDR3 has 18 residues. CDR1 and CDR2 from the germline V gene are SGDLS and YYNGEE. Trimming removed 3 bases at V and 1 base at J, with 22 bases between. The DNA for the CDR3 is TGTGCCAGCAGCGCACAATCTCGAGGAGGTGGCGGGAACACTGAAGCTTTCTTT. Protein: CASSAQSRGGGGNTEAFF.

The V gene is TRBV5-1, the J gene TRBJ1-1; D not certain. CDR3 length: 14 amino acids. Deletions cut 4 bases from V and 1 base from J, with 11 bases between. Germline V gene lookup returns CDR1 SGHRS and CDR2 YFSETQ. CDR3 DNA sequence: TGCGCCAGCAGCCAGGCACGGTCGAACACTGAAGCTTTCTTT. Its protein product is CASSQARSNTEAFF.

The V and J genes are TRBV7-2 and TRBJ1-2; D is possibly TRBD1 (5 bases). The CDR3 has 14 residues. The germline V and J ends were trimmed by 5 bases and 8 bases, with 18 bases remaining between them. CDR1 is SGHTA, CDR2 FQGNSA, per germline. The CDR3 DNA is TGTGCCAGCAGCCCCCTAGCGGGGGTATTGGGCTACACCTTC. Translating it yields CASSPLAGVLGYTF.

The rearrangement joins TRBV5-1 to TRBJ1-2, with TRBD1 matching over 7 bases. Germline loops: CDR1 SGHRS, CDR2 YFSETQ. The length of the CDR3 is 14 residues. Trimming removed 4 bases from V and 4 bases from J; junction bases left unmatched: 7. CDR3 DNA sequence: TGCGCCAGCAGCACGGGGACAGAGACCTATGGCTACACCTTC. Amino acids: CASSTGTETYGYTF.

The rearrangement joins TRBV28 to TRBJ2-7, with 8 bases aligning to TRBD1. Germline loops: CDR1 MDHEN, CDR2 SYDVKM. The CDR3 runs to 12 residues. The CDR3 region has the DNA TGTGTTTCCGGACAGGGATTGGGTGAGCAGTACTTC. Translating it yields CVSGQGLGEQYF.